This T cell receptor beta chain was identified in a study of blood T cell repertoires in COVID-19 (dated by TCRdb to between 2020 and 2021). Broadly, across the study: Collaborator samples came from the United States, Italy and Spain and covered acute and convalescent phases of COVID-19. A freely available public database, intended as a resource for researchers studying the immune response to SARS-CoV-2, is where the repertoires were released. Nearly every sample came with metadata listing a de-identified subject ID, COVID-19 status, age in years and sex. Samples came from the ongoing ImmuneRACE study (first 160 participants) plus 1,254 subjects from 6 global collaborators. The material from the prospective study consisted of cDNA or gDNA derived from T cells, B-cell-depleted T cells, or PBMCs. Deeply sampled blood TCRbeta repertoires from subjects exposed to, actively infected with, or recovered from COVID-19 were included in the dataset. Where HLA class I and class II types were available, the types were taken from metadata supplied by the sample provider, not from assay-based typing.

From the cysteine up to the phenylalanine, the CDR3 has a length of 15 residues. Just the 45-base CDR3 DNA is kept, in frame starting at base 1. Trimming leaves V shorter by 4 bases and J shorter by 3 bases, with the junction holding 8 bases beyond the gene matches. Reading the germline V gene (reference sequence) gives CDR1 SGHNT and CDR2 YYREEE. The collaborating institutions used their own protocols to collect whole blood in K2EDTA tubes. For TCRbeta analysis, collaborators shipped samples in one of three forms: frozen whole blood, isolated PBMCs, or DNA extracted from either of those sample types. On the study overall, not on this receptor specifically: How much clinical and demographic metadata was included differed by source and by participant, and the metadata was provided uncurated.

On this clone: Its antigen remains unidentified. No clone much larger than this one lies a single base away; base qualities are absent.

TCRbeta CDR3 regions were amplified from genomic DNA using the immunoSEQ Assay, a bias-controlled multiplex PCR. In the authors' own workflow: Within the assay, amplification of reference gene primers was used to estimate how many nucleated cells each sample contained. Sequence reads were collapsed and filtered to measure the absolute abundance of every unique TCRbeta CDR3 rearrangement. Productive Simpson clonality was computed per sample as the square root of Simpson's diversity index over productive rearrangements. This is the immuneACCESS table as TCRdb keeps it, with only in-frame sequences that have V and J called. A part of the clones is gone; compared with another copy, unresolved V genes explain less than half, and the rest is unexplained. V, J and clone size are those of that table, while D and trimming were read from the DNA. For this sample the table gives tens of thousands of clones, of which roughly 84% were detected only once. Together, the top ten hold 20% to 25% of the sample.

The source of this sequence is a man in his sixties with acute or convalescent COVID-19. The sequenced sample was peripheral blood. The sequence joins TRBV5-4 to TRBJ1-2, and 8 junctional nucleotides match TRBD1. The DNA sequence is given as TGTGCCAGCAGCCTCTCGACAGGGGAGGACTATGGCTACACCTTC. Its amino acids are CASSLSTGEDYGYTF.